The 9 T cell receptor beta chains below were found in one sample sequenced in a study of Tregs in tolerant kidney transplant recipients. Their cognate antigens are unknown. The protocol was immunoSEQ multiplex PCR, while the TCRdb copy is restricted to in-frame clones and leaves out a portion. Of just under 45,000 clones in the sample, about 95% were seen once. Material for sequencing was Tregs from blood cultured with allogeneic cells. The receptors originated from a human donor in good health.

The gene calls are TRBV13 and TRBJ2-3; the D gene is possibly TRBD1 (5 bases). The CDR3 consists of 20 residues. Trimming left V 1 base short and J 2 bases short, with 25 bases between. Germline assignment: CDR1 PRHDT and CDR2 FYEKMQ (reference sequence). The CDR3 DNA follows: TGTGCCAGCAGCTTAGTTGGGCGCGGACACGCACTTTCTACCACAGATACGCAGTATTTT. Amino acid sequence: CASSLVGRGHALSTTDTQYF.

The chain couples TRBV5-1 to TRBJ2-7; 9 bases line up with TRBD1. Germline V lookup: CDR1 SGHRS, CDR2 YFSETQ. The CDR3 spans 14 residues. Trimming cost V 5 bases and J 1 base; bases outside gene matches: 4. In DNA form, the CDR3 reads TGCGCCAGCAGGTCCGGGACAGGGTCCTACGAGCAGTACTTC. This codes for CASRSGTGSYEQYF. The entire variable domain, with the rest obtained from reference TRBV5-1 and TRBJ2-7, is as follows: KAGVTQTPRYLIKTRGQQVTLSCSPISGHRSVSWYQQTPGQGLQFLFEYFSETQRNKGNFPGRFSGRQFSNSRSEMNVSTLELGDSALYLCASRSGTGSYEQYFGPGTRLTVT.

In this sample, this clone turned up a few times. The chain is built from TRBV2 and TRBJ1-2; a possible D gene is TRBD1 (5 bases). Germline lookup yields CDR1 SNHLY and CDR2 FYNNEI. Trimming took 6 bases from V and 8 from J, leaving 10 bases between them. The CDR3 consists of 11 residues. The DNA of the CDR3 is TGTGCCAGCAGGGCGGGACGAGGCTACACCTTC. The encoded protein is CASRAGRGYTF.

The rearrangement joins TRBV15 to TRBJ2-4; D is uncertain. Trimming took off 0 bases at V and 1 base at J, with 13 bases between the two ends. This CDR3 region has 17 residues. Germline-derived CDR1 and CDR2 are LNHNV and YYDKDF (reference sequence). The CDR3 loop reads CATSRDLGTSAKNIQYF. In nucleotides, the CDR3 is TGTGCCACCAGCAGAGATCTCGGCACCTCCGCCAAAAACATTCAGTACTTC.

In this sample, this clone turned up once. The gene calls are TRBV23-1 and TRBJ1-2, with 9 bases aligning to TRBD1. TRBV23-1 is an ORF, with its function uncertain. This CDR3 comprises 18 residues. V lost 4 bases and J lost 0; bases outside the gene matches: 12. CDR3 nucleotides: TGCGCCAGCAGTCGATCGGACAGGGGATTATGTCCTAACTATGGCTACACCTTC. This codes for CASSRSDRGLCPNYGYTF.

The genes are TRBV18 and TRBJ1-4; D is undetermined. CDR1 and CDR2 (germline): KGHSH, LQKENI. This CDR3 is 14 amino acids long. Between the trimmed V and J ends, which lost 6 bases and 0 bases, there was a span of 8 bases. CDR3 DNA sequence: TGTGCCAGCTCGTCAGACGCAACTAATGAAAAACTGTTTTTT. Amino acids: CASSSDATNEKLFF.

CDR3 region: CASSTLGLAGYNEQFF. In nucleotides, the CDR3 is TGTGCCAGCTCAACCCTGGGACTAGCGGGTTACAATGAGCAGTTCTTC. This rearrangement joins TRBV18 to TRBJ2-1, with 12 bases fitting TRBD2. The germline V gene has CDR1 KGHSH and CDR2 LQKENI. The CDR3 loop spans 16 amino acids. The V and J ends lost 5 bases and 4 bases, in that order; junction bases with no gene match: 6.

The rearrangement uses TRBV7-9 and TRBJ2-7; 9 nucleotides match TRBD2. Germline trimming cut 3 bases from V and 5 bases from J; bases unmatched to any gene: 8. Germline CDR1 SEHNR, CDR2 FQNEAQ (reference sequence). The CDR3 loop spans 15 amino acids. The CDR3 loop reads CASSFSSGRRNEQYF. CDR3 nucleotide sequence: TGTGCCAGCAGCTTTAGTAGCGGGAGAAGGAACGAGCAGTACTTC.

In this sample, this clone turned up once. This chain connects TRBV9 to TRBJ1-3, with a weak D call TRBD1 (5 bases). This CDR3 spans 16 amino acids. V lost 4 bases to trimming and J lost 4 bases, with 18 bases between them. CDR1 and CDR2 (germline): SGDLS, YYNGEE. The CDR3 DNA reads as TGTGCCAGCAGCCCCTTCTACGGGGGAAACGGAAACACCATATATTTT. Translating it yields CASSPFYGGNGNTIYF.